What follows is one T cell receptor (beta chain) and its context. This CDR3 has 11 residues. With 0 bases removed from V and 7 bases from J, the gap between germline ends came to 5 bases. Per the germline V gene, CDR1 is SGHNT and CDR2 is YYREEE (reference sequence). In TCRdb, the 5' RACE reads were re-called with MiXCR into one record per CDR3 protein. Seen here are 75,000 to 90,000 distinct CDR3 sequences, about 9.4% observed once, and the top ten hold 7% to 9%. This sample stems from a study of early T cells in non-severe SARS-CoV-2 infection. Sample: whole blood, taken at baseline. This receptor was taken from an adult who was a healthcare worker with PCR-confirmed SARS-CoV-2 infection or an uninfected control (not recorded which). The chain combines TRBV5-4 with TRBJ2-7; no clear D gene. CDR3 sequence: CASSLVPEQYF. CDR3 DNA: TGTGCCAGCAGCTTGGTTCCTGAGCAGTACTTC.